The 14 T cell receptor beta chains given below trace back to one sample, sequenced in a study of T cell repertoires in cytomegalovirus infection. MiXCR, applied by TCRdb to the reads, yields one record per CDR3 protein. The table records roughly 700,000 distinct CDR3 sequences, roughly 33% of them present only once. Their cognate antigens are unknown. Sequences were derived from cultured PBMCs, sampled from culture after CMV antigen stimulation. The receptors stem from a human donor in good health (CMV status not recorded). Some clones in this sample may be carry-over from other donors' samples.

The chain joins TRBV7-2 to TRBJ2-1; 11 bases are shared with TRBD2. Looked up from germline, CDR1 is SGHTA and CDR2 is FQGNSA. The trim removed 5 bases at V and 9 bases at J, leaving 12 bases unmatched. The CDR3 totals 16 residues. As DNA, the CDR3 is TGTGCCAGCAGCAAAAATAGCGGGAGGGCCGGGGTTGAGCAGTTCTTC. It yields the protein CASSKNSGRAGVEQFF. The full variable domain, completed using reference TRBV7-2 and TRBJ2-1, is GAGVSQSPSNKVTEKGKDVELRCDPISGHTALYWYRQSLGQGLEFLIYFQGNSAPDKSGLPSDRFSAERTGGSVSTLTIQRTQQEDSAVYLCASSKNSGRAGVEQFFGPGTRLTVL.

This clonotype was seen more than once but under ten times. This rearrangement joins TRBV11-2 to TRBJ1-5; D remains unclear. The CDR3 contains 17 residues. Deletions cut 5 bases from V and 5 bases from J, with 22 bases between. Germline lookup yields CDR1 SGHAT and CDR2 FQNNGV. CDR3 nucleotides: TGTGCCAGCAGCCTTCGAAAGAGCAGGAGAATCCATCAGCCCCAGCATTTT. This gives the protein CASSLRKSRRIHQPQHF.

The V call is TRBV19, the J call TRBJ1-6; D perhaps matches TRBD1 (5 bases). Between the trimmed V and J ends, which lost 8 bases and 9 bases, there was a span of 14 bases. The CDR3 spans 13 residues. Germline CDR1 is LNHDA and CDR2 is SQIVND (reference sequence). CDR3: CASGLGVGSPLHF. The CDR3 region has the DNA TGTGCCAGTGGCTTGGGGGTAGGTTCACCCCTCCACTTT.

This clonotype has a handful of counts. This chain connects TRBV6-5 to TRBJ1-2; D not certain. In germline, CDR1 is MNHEY, CDR2 SVGAGI. Between the trimmed V and J ends, which lost 6 bases and 2 bases, there was a span of 10 bases. The length of the CDR3 is 13 residues. In DNA form, the CDR3 reads TGTGCCAGCAGATTCGGACGGAACTATGGCTACACCTTC. It translates to CASRFGRNYGYTF.

This sequence joins TRBV5-6 and TRBJ1-2; 7 bases align to TRBD1. Germline assignment: CDR1 SGHDT and CDR2 YYEEEE. This CDR3 contains 17 residues. The J segment lost 1 base and the V segment lost 3 bases, leaving 12 bases of the junction unmatched. CDR3 DNA sequence: TGTGCCAGCAGCTGGACAGGCAGGGGACAAGATAACTATGGCTACACCTTC. Translating it yields CASSWTGRGQDNYGYTF.

The genes are TRBV6-8 and TRBJ2-5; D might be TRBD1 (6 bases). The V gene's germline CDR1 is MNHGY and CDR2 SAAAGT. The CDR3 runs 14 residues. V lost 2 bases to trimming and J lost 2 bases, with 9 bases between them. CDR3 sequence reads: CASSYLQGQETQYF. DNA of the CDR3: TGTGCCAGCAGTTACCTACAGGGACAAGAGACCCAGTACTTC.

Many counts were recorded for this clonotype. This rearrangement joins TRBV11-2 to TRBJ1-4, with D possibly TRBD1 on 5 matching bases. Germline V CDR1 and CDR2: SGHAT, FQNNGV. V was trimmed by 5 bases and J by 10 bases, leaving 11 bases between them. The CDR3 consists of 12 residues. CDR3 coding DNA: TGTGCCAGCAGCCAGGTCGGGGGAAAACTGTTTTTT. This encodes CASSQVGGKLFF.

This clonotype was recorded a few times. The chain carries TRBV24-1 and TRBJ1-3, with 8 bases fitting TRBD1. V lost 4 bases, J lost 4 bases, and 8 bases stayed unmatched. Germline lookup yields CDR1 KGHDR and CDR2 SFDVKD. The CDR3 runs 16 residues. CDR3 region: CATSDDRGELGNTIYF. The CDR3 DNA reads as TGTGCCACCAGTGACGACAGGGGAGAATTGGGAAACACCATATATTTT.

With respect to this clonotype: Germline is not matched at one junction end, which may reflect a read error. J is TRBJ2-1 and V is TRBV29-1; 8 bases line up with TRBD2. The CDR3 totals 11 residues. The germline V gene has CDR1 SQVTM and CDR2 ANQGSEA. In DNA, the CDR3 is TGCAGCGCTGAACTAGCGGTTGAGCAGTTCTTC. Amino acid sequence: CSAELAVEQFF.

This chain's CDR3 is CSATGFVSPHRGGRADTQYF. As DNA, the CDR3 is TGCAGTGCTACCGGTTTCGTGAGTCCACACCGTGGAGGCCGGGCAGATACGCAGTATTTT. The chain employs TRBV20-1 and TRBJ2-3; TRBD2 might be the D (5 bases). The length of the CDR3 is 20 residues. Germline V gives CDR1 DFQATT, CDR2 SNEGSKA (reference sequence). The germline V and J ends were trimmed by 4 bases and 4 bases, with 33 bases remaining between them.

The V call is TRBV4-2, the J call TRBJ2-1; D is undetermined. CDR1 and CDR2 (germline): LGHNA, YNFKEQ. Between the trimmed V and J ends, which lost 0 bases and 6 bases, there was a span of 12 bases. This CDR3 comprises 15 residues. CDR3 residues: CASSQESSIGNEQFF. The CDR3 DNA follows: TGTGCCAGCAGCCAAGAATCAAGTATCGGCAATGAGCAGTTCTTC.

The rearrangement joins TRBV12-3 or TRBV12-4 to TRBJ1-5; D is possibly TRBD1 (5 bases). The V gene lost 7 bases and the J gene lost 4 bases, with 14 bases spanning the gap. This CDR3 contains 14 residues. The CDR3 loop is CASTPGIENQPQHF. CDR3 in DNA: TGTGCCAGCACCCCAGGGATTGAGAATCAGCCCCAGCATTTT.

This clonotype was picked up a small number of times. The chain employs TRBV7-6 and TRBJ1-4; 8 positions agree with TRBD1. V lost 5 bases and J lost 6; bases outside the gene matches: 5. CDR1 is SGHVS and CDR2 is FNYEAQ in the germline V gene. There are 14 residues in the CDR3. This CDR3 is CASSRTGSDEKLFF. In DNA form, the CDR3 reads TGTGCCAGCAGCCGGACAGGGTCGGATGAAAAACTGTTTTTT.

The CDR3 region has the DNA TGCAGCGTTGGCCCCAGCGGGAGGATCGATGAGCAGTTCTTC. Translated, it gives CSVGPSGRIDEQFF. This chain uses TRBV29-1 with TRBJ2-1, with 9 positions matching TRBD2. V gave up 4 bases and J gave up 8 bases; unmatched junction bases: 9. CDR1 and CDR2 from the germline V gene are SQVTM and ANQGSEA. The CDR3 has 14 residues.